Listed below are T cell receptor beta chains from one sample, sequenced in a study of T cells after yellow fever vaccination. From the 5' RACE reads, TCRdb called clonotypes with MiXCR, one entry per CDR3 protein. This sample has about 350,000 distinct CDR3 sequences; roughly 8.4% occur once, and the top ten carry 17%. Sequenced here: PBMCs, sampled about 41 days after the first yellow fever vaccination. The receptors stem from a man in his late teens or twenties who received the YFV17D yellow fever vaccine. CDR3s include the opening cysteine and the closing phenylalanine or tryptophan. The D gene is left open where the match is weak. Clone size is not always given. Where it is, it says once, few, many or a class for expanded clones.

clone_size	d_call	v_call	j_call	cdr3_aa	cdr3_nt
few	NA	TRBV4-1	TRBJ2-2	CASSQVVQYTGELFF	TGCGCCAGCAGCCAAGTAGTCCAGTACACCGGGGAGCTGTTTTTT
few	NA	TRBV9	TRBJ1-1	CASSVASDLSTEAFF	TGTGCCAGCAGCGTGGCCTCTGATTTGAGCACTGAAGCTTTCTTT
NA	TRBD2	TRBV28	TRBJ2-7	CASNSGGYEQYF	TGTGCCAGCAATAGCGGGGGTTACGAGCAGTACTTC
NA	TRBD1	TRBV30	TRBJ2-7	CAWTPGTGGYEQYF	TGTGCCTGGACCCCCGGGACAGGGGGCTACGAGCAGTACTTC
NA	NA	TRBV20-1	TRBJ1-2	CSARDQNGYTF	TGCAGTGCTAGAGATCAGAATGGCTACACCTTC
many	NA	TRBV7-2	TRBJ2-3	CASSTRGGLTTDTQYF	TGTGCCAGCAGCACCCGCGGGGGCCTAACCACAGATACGCAGTATTTT
NA	NA	TRBV7-2	TRBJ2-5	CASSSGLTPGETQYF	TGTGCCAGCAGCTCTGGTCTCACTCCGGGGGAGACCCAGTACTTC
many	TRBD1	TRBV6-5	TRBJ2-7	CASSYPGQVNNEQYF	TGTGCCAGCAGTTACCCCGGACAGGTGAACAACGAGCAGTACTTC
NA	TRBD1	TRBV4-1	TRBJ2-5	CASSHISLTGAKETQYF	TGCGCCAGCAGCCACATTTCGTTGACAGGGGCCAAAGAGACCCAGTACTTC
NA	TRBD1	TRBV6-1	TRBJ2-5	CASSRTGVGETQYF	TGTGCCAGCAGTCGGACAGGGGTGGGAGAGACCCAGTACTTC
few	NA	TRBV7-2	TRBJ1-1	CASSRQGAEAFF	TGTGCCAGCAGCAGACAAGGGGCTGAAGCTTTCTTT
many	TRBD1	TRBV6-4	TRBJ2-2	CASSDSTGGGELFF	TGTGCCAGCAGTGACTCGACAGGGGGCGGGGAGCTGTTTTTT
NA	NA	TRBV6-2/TRBV6-3	TRBJ2-1	CASRSDGDNEQFF	TGTGCCAGTAGATCGGACGGAGATAATGAGCAGTTCTTC
NA	NA	TRBV5-6	TRBJ1-2	CASSLTRGSGYTF	TGTGCCAGCAGCTTGACCCGGGGTTCCGGCTACACCTTC
few	NA	TRBV11-2	TRBJ2-5	CASSLEELQETQYF	TGTGCCAGCAGCTTAGAGGAGCTGCAAGAGACCCAGTACTTC
few	TRBD2	TRBV6-2/TRBV6-3	TRBJ2-5	CASSFFGTSGGKETQYF	TGTGCCAGCAGTTTCTTCGGGACTAGCGGGGGGAAGGAGACCCAGTACTTC
many	NA	TRBV20-1	TRBJ2-5	CSADQRQETQYF	TGCAGTGCTGACCAGCGGCAAGAGACCCAGTACTTC
NA	NA	TRBV10-3	TRBJ2-5	CAISENRETQYF	TGTGCCATCAGTGAGAATCGAGAGACCCAGTACTTC
few	NA	TRBV12-5	TRBJ1-2	CASGLSLGRLGRDYGYTF	TGTGCTAGTGGTTTGTCACTGGGGAGGTTGGGAAGGGATTATGGCTACACCTTC
few	TRBD2	TRBV5-4	TRBJ2-3	CASSLVAGVRADTQYF	TGTGCCAGCAGCTTGGTAGCGGGGGTTCGGGCAGATACGCAGTATTTT
NA	TRBD1	TRBV11-2	TRBJ2-2	CASSSGTGVYPNTGELFF	TGTGCCAGCAGCTCCGGGACAGGGGTTTACCCGAACACCGGGGAGCTGTTTTTT
many	NA	TRBV5-1	TRBJ2-3	CASSSTGPPNTDTQYF	TGCGCCAGCAGCTCGACGGGTCCCCCGAACACAGATACGCAGTATTTT
many	TRBD1	TRBV12-3/TRBV12-4	TRBJ1-2	CASSPRQGLYGYTF	TGTGCCAGCAGTCCAAGACAGGGACTTTATGGCTACACCTTC
few	TRBD1	TRBV5-1	TRBJ2-5	CASRQGEETQYF	TGCGCCAGCAGACAGGGGGAAGAGACCCAGTACTTC
few	TRBD1	TRBV12-3/TRBV12-4	TRBJ2-2	CASSSDRVGTGELFF	TGTGCCAGCAGTTCCGACAGGGTGGGCACCGGGGAGCTGTTTTTT
few	TRBD1	TRBV11-2	TRBJ2-1	CASGHRGPNNEQFF	TGTGCCAGCGGACACAGGGGCCCCAACAATGAGCAGTTCTTC
few	NA	TRBV10-3	TRBJ2-2	CAIRGQSAGELFF	TGTGCCATCCGGGGCCAGAGCGCCGGGGAGCTGTTTTTT
few	NA	TRBV5-1	TRBJ2-3	CASSFRGRAFTDTQYF	TGCGCCAGCAGCTTCCGGGGGCGAGCCTTCACAGATACGCAGTATTTT
few	NA	TRBV5-5	TRBJ2-3	CASSLEHLTDTQYF	TGTGCCAGCAGCTTGGAACATCTCACAGATACGCAGTATTTT
few	TRBD1	TRBV12-3/TRBV12-4	TRBJ1-1	CASSPITGGRTEAFF	TGTGCCAGCAGTCCTATAACAGGGGGGAGGACTGAAGCTTTCTTT
many	NA	TRBV9	TRBJ1-1	CASSVGQATNTEAFF	TGTGCCAGCAGCGTAGGACAGGCGACGAACACTGAAGCTTTCTTT
NA	TRBD1	TRBV28	TRBJ1-3	CAVSSGTAYTTIYF	TGTGCCGTATCCTCCGGGACAGCCTACACCACCATATATTTT
NA	NA	TRBV4-1	TRBJ1-1	CASSQATGPEAFF	TGCGCCAGCAGCCAAGCGACGGGCCCTGAAGCTTTCTTT
few	TRBD2	TRBV6-2/TRBV6-3	TRBJ2-3	CASSYRRGSTDTQYF	TGTGCCAGCAGTTACCGGCGGGGGAGCACAGATACGCAGTATTTT
few	NA	TRBV4-3	TRBJ1-5	CASSRWGGNQPQHF	TGCGCCAGCAGCCGCTGGGGGGGCAATCAGCCCCAGCATTTT
many	NA	TRBV14	TRBJ2-4	CASSQWRVKAKNIQYF	TGTGCCAGCAGCCAGTGGAGGGTAAAAGCCAAAAACATTCAGTACTTC
few	TRBD1	TRBV23-1	TRBJ2-2	CASSQEGSDRGTGELFF	TGCGCCAGCAGTCAGGAGGGTAGCGACAGGGGCACCGGGGAGCTGTTTTTT
many	TRBD2	TRBV14	TRBJ2-7	CASSQSSGAYEQYF	TGTGCCAGCAGCCAATCTAGCGGAGCTTACGAGCAGTACTTC